What follows describes a single T cell receptor beta chain. Its antigen is currently unknown. The PCR used 60 Vbeta and 13 Jbeta primers. In the authors' methods: Counted up in a later analysis, unique TCR beta chains came to 65 million to 100 million, with about 9.9 million shared. Repertoires were generated with immunoSEQ multiplex PCR, while TCRdb's copy carries only in-frame clones and drops some. V, J and clone size derive from that table, while D and trimming were established from the DNA sequence. This listing includes some 84,000 clones. The data originate from a study of cytomegalovirus exposure and HLA in healthy donors. Study observations and caveats: In vitro testing confirmed a few CMV-associated chains as specific for CMV antigens. With later analysis, a missense DCLRE1C variant became linked to TCR beta V- and J-gene trimming. It was reported that the classifier diagnosed cytomegalovirus status with high specificity and sensitivity in both the original and validation cohorts.

V was clipped by 1 base and J by 6 bases; unmatched bases: 2. From germline, CDR1 is SGHTA and CDR2 FQGNSA. There are 15 residues in the CDR3. This TCR came from a man aged 45-60 years in good health and CMV-seronegative. The sequencing sample was made of PBMCs. This rearrangement joins TRBV7-2 to TRBJ1-4, with 10 bases lining up with TRBD1. CDR3 sequence (DNA): TGTGCCAGCAGCTTAGTGGGGACAGGGGATGAAAAACTGTTTTTT. Protein product: CASSLVGTGDEKLFF. Full variable domain (rest looked up from reference TRBV7-2 and TRBJ1-4): GAGVSQSPSNKVTEKGKDVELRCDPISGHTALYWYRQSLGQGLEFLIYFQGNSAPDKSGLPSDRFSAERTGGSVSTLTIQRTQQEDSAVYLCASSLVGTGDEKLFFGSGTQLSVL.